This TCR beta chain was recovered during a study of cytomegalovirus exposure and HLA in healthy donors. Study results and limitations: TCR beta V- and J-gene trimming, according to a later analysis, was linked to a missense DCLRE1C variant.

A word on this clone: What it binds is unknown. The sample contains more than one DNA sequence encoding this CDR3.

PCR amplification relied on 60 Vbeta primers (plus 13 Jbeta primers). Using immunoSEQ multiplex PCR, the repertoire was profiled, and TCRdb retains in-frame clones only, with some absent. The sample has some 110,000 clones, 75% seen once; the top ten hold around 2.8%. From germline, CDR1 is MNHEY and CDR2 SVGAGI. V lost 2 bases and J 0 bases, leaving 7 bases between the germline ends. The length of the CDR3 is 14 residues. The sequenced sample was PBMCs. The V and J genes are TRBV6-5 and TRBJ1-2; D might be TRBD1 (5 bases). The origin of this receptor is a male donor in good health and CMV-seropositive. CDR3 sequence: CASSYGAANYGYTF. The DNA of the CDR3 is TGTGCCAGCAGTTACGGGGCAGCTAACTATGGCTACACCTTC.